Each of the 12 T cell receptor beta chains below was sequenced from the same sample in a study of blood T cell repertoires in COVID-19. Clones were sequenced by immunoSEQ multiplex PCR, and TCRdb holds only the in-frame ones, with some missing. The sample carries tens of thousands of clones, roughly 76% recorded once. Sample: peripheral blood. All receptors derive from a woman of 80 years or more with active or convalescent COVID-19.

The V gene is TRBV6-5, the J gene TRBJ2-1, with 11 positions matching TRBD2. CDR1 is MNHEY and CDR2 is SVGAGI in the germline V gene. The V and J ends lost 4 bases and 4 bases, in that order; junction bases with no gene match: 6. The CDR3 is 16 amino acids. The DNA of the CDR3 is TGTGCCAGCAGTTCCTCGGGACTAGCGGTATACAATGAGCAGTTCTTC. Translating gives CASSSSGLAVYNEQFF.

This clone has only a few counts. The genes are TRBV5-1 and TRBJ1-3; D gene unclear. This CDR3 contains 13 residues. CDR1 and CDR2 from the germline V gene are SGHRS and YFSETQ. V lost 4 bases to trimming and J lost 3 bases, with 8 bases between them. The CDR3 DNA is TGCGCCAGCAGCCCGGAGATTGGAAACACCATATATTTT. Translation: CASSPEIGNTIYF.

The chain combines TRBV3-1 (or the pseudogene TRBV3-2) with TRBJ1-2, with D perhaps TRBD1 (5 bases). Germline CDR1 and CDR2: LGHDT and YNNKEL (reference sequence). The CDR3 runs 15 residues. V gave up 4 bases and J gave up 4 bases, with 16 bases separating them. The DNA of the CDR3 is TGTGCCAGCAGCCGACAAAACGGGCAGGGCTATGGCTACACCTTC. It yields the protein CASSRQNGQGYGYTF.

Relative to its sample, this clone is medium-sized. The chain combines TRBV2 with TRBJ1-5, with no clear D. From germline, CDR1 is SNHLY and CDR2 FYNNEI. V was trimmed by 2 bases and J by 6 bases, leaving 8 bases between them. The CDR3 runs 13 residues. The CDR3 region has the DNA TGTGCCAGCAGTGAAATCAGCGGTCAGCCCCAGCATTTT. Amino acid sequence: CASSEISGQPQHF.

This clone was detected only a few times. This chain uses TRBV4-3 with TRBJ1-1; possibly TRBD1 for D (6 bases). V lost 4 bases and J lost 6, with 15 bases in between. Looked up from germline, CDR1 is LGHNA and CDR2 is YSLEER. The CDR3 is 14 amino acids. The CDR3 sequence is CASSPRSAGAEAFF. The CDR3 DNA follows: TGCGCCAGCAGCCCAAGGTCGGCAGGGGCTGAAGCTTTCTTT.

The chain is built from TRBV5-1 and TRBJ2-1, with 7 bases matching TRBD1. The CDR3 has 16 amino acids. CDR1 is SGHRS, CDR2 YFSETQ, per germline. V dropped 1 base and J dropped 0; count of bases not matched to a gene: 4. The CDR3, as DNA: TGCGCCAGCAGCTTGATGACAGGGAGCTCCTACAATGAGCAGTTCTTC. Its translation is CASSLMTGSSYNEQFF.

The rearrangement uses TRBV6-5 and TRBJ1-2; 10 bases match TRBD1. This CDR3 has 15 amino acids. Per the germline V gene, CDR1 is MNHEY and CDR2 is SVGAGI. The J segment lost 8 bases and the V segment lost 3 bases, leaving 9 bases of the junction unmatched. CDR3 nucleotide sequence: TGTGCCAGCAGTTATCGCGGGACAGGGGTCCGCGGCTACACCTTC. It encodes CASSYRGTGVRGYTF.

V is TRBV29-1 and J is TRBJ1-1; D is unresolved. Germline-derived CDR1 and CDR2 are SQVTM and ANQGSEA. This CDR3 comprises 12 residues. V gave up 8 bases and J gave up 6 bases, with 16 bases separating them. Here the CDR3 DNA reads TGCAGCATACGACTGTTTTCGGCTGAAGCTTTCTTT. Translating gives CSIRLFSAEAFF.

V is TRBV28 and J is TRBJ1-6; 10 bases agree with TRBD1. This CDR3 has 18 residues. Unmatched junction bases numbered 9, after V lost 6 bases and J lost 1 base. The germline CDR1 and CDR2 sequences are MDHEN and SYDVKM. CDR3 in amino acids: CASSKGQGSGSYNSPLHF. CDR3 DNA: TGTGCCAGCAGCAAGGGACAGGGGAGTGGGTCCTATAATTCACCCCTCCACTTT.

The V gene is TRBV5-1, the J gene TRBJ2-1; 11 bases are a match to TRBD2. Germline V gives CDR1 SGHRS, CDR2 YFSETQ. The V gene end was trimmed by 1 base and the J gene end by 7 bases; junction bases not matched to a gene: 1. CDR3 length: 14 amino acids. CDR3 amino acids: CASSLTSGSNEQFF. DNA for the CDR3: TGCGCCAGCAGCTTGACTAGCGGGAGTAATGAGCAGTTCTTC.

The chain has TRBV4-1 and TRBJ2-5; 8 bases fit TRBD2. Trimming took 0 bases from V and 3 from J; bases not matched to a gene: 6. The CDR3 loop spans 16 amino acids. Per germline, CDR1 MGHRA and CDR2 YSYEKL. The CDR3 here is CASSQEWTSFEETQYF. The CDR3 DNA reads TGCGCCAGCAGCCAAGAGTGGACTAGCTTCGAAGAGACCCAGTACTTC.

The rearrangement links TRBV4-3 to TRBJ2-1; 9 bases are a match to TRBD1. The V gene's germline CDR1 is LGHNA and CDR2 YSLEER. V lost 4 bases to trimming and J lost 3 bases; unmatched junction nucleotides: 4. This CDR3 comprises 15 residues. Written as DNA, the CDR3 is TGCGCCAGCAGCCGCGACAGGGGGATCTACAATGAGCAGTTCTTC. Amino acid sequence: CASSRDRGIYNEQFF.